Following are 3 T cell receptor beta chains from one sample sequenced in a study of blood T cell repertoires in COVID-19. Sequencing used immunoSEQ multiplex PCR; TCRdb keeps in-frame clones, though not all of them. The sample has a few hundred thousand clones; roughly 85% are singletons. Sequencing was done on a sample of peripheral blood. All receptors derive from a man in his forties or fifties with active or convalescent COVID-19.

The chain uses TRBV20-1 and TRBJ2-7; D unclear. Trimming took 4 bases from V and 5 from J, leaving 9 bases between them. The germline gives CDR1 DFQATT, CDR2 SNEGSKA (reference sequence). The CDR3 runs to 11 residues. In DNA form, the CDR3 reads TGCAGTGCTACCCAGCGCAACGAGCAGTACTTC. Translating gives CSATQRNEQYF.

This clone was seen many times. The V call is TRBV3-1 (or the pseudogene TRBV3-2), the J call TRBJ2-1, with 8 bases identical to TRBD1. The CDR3 has 15 amino acids. The germline gives CDR1 LGHDT, CDR2 YNNKEL (reference sequence). V shed 5 bases and J 4 bases; nucleotides not matched to a gene: 7. This chain's CDR3 is CASSTRQGLYNEQFF. The CDR3, as DNA: TGTGCCAGCAGCACCCGACAGGGGTTATACAATGAGCAGTTCTTC.

The chain has TRBV7-2 and TRBJ1-6; D call uncertain. Germline CDR1 is SGHTA and CDR2 is FQGNSA. Trimming left V 4 bases short and J 8 bases short, with 15 bases between. The CDR3 has 15 residues. The CDR3 nucleotides read TGTGCCAGCAGCTCCACGAGCGGGGTTGATTCACCCCTCCACTTT. Translated: CASSSTSGVDSPLHF.